These 23 T cell receptor beta chains were all obtained from the same sample, sequenced in a study of identical twins. TCRdb re-analysed the 5' RACE reads in MiXCR, keeping a single row per CDR3 protein. The sample yields under 900,000 distinct CDR3 sequences, 10% to 15% seen once. These sequences were also reported in another study, on yellow fever vaccine responses in identical twins.

What was sequenced was PBMCs. The origin of the receptors is a woman in her late teens or twenties in good health.

Here the CDR3 reads CASTLRGAGELFF. The DNA of the CDR3 is TGTGCCAGCACTCTAAGGGGTGCCGGGGAGCTGTTTTTT. The chain joins TRBV28 to TRBJ2-2; tentatively, D is TRBD1 (5 bases). Germline loops: CDR1 MDHEN, CDR2 SYDVKM. With 7 bases removed from V and 6 bases from J, the gap between germline ends came to 12 bases. The CDR3 is made up of 13 amino acids.

This clonotype showed up many times. This chain joins TRBV6-5 and TRBJ2-1; 7 bases line up with TRBD2. V shed 3 bases and J 0 bases; nucleotides not matched to a gene: 5. This CDR3 has 16 residues. The germline gives CDR1 MNHEY, CDR2 SVGAGI. The chain's CDR3 is CASSYSGQSSYNEQFF. The CDR3 nucleotides are TGTGCCAGCAGTTATAGCGGGCAAAGCTCCTACAATGAGCAGTTCTTC.

This clonotype was counted only a few times. This rearrangement joins TRBV5-1 to TRBJ2-3; a weak D match, TRBD2 (5 bases). Between the trimmed V and J ends, which lost 0 bases and 1 base, there was a span of 15 bases. CDR3 length: 17 amino acids. CDR1 is SGHRS and CDR2 is YFSETQ in the germline V gene. In nucleotides, the CDR3 is TGCGCCAGCAGCTTGGACCCGGGATCTGTTGGCACAGATACGCAGTATTTT. Encoded protein: CASSLDPGSVGTDTQYF.

The chain has TRBV29-1 and TRBJ2-7, with 12 bases aligning to TRBD2. The germline CDR1 and CDR2 sequences are SQVTM and ANQGSEA. V lost 2 bases to trimming and J lost 8 bases; unmatched junction nucleotides: 4. The length of the CDR3 is 13 residues. CDR3 nucleotides: TGCAGCGTTGAATCCGGGACTAGCGGGCAGCAGTACTTC. Encoded protein: CSVESGTSGQQYF.

The rearrangement joins TRBV20-1 to TRBJ2-5, with 10 bases matching TRBD2. The CDR3 runs to 14 residues. J gave up 5 bases and V 1 base, and 4 bases lay outside the gene matches. The germline CDR1 and CDR2 sequences are DFQATT and SNEGSKA (reference sequence). CDR3 DNA sequence: TGCAGTGCTAGAGCCAGCGGGGGGGCGGAGACCCAGTACTTC. Translation: CSARASGGAETQYF.

This clonotype was observed a handful of times. V usage is TRBV20-1 and J usage is TRBJ2-7; 10 bases align to TRBD2. With V trimmed by 0 bases and J by 3 bases, 5 bases remained unmatched. This CDR3 region has 15 residues. Looked up from germline, CDR1 is DFQATT and CDR2 is SNEGSKA (reference sequence). The CDR3 region is CSARDPLAGDYEQYF. DNA of the CDR3: TGCAGTGCTAGAGATCCCCTAGCGGGAGACTACGAGCAGTACTTC.

The J gene is TRBJ2-2, the V gene TRBV4-1, with D perhaps assigned TRBD1 or TRBD2 (5 bases each). The germline V and J ends were trimmed by 3 bases and 0 bases, with 11 bases remaining between them. This CDR3 has 16 residues. Germline values: CDR1 MGHRA, CDR2 YSYEKL. The CDR3, as DNA: TGCGCCAGCAGCCATCCCAGGGACCCGAACACCGGGGAGCTGTTTTTT. Translation gives CASSHPRDPNTGELFF.

This chain joins TRBV19 and TRBJ2-3; D not resolved. The CDR3 contains 11 residues. Trimming took 8 bases from V and 5 from J, leaving 8 bases between them. Germline lookup yields CDR1 LNHDA and CDR2 SQIVND (reference sequence). The CDR3 region is CASEVGDTQYF. CDR3 in DNA: TGTGCCAGTGAGGTGGGAGATACGCAGTATTTT.

This rearrangement joins TRBV24-1 to TRBJ2-1, with D maybe TRBD2 (6 bases). CDR3 length equals 15 residues. Germline loops: CDR1 KGHDR, CDR2 SFDVKD. V dropped 3 bases and J dropped 7 bases, with 15 bases sitting between them. The CDR3 sequence: CATSDLGLPGNEQFF. CDR3 nucleotide sequence: TGTGCCACCAGTGATCTGGGACTCCCAGGGAATGAGCAGTTCTTC.

This chain uses TRBV29-1 with TRBJ2-1, with TRBD1 identical over 8 bases. The CDR3 has 14 amino acids. V lost 5 bases to trimming and J lost 4 bases; unmatched junction nucleotides: 7. CDR1 SQVTM and CDR2 ANQGSEA come from the germline V gene. The CDR3, as DNA: TGCAGCGTTAATACCGGGACAGGTTACAATGAGCAGTTCTTC. As protein: CSVNTGTGYNEQFF.

This clonotype was seen only a few times. The chain employs TRBV9 and TRBJ2-1; the match to TRBD2 covers 9 bases. V was pared by 3 bases and J by 8 bases, with 3 bases of the junction left unmatched. Germline CDR1 and CDR2: SGDLS and YYNGEE. CDR3 size: 13 residues. The CDR3 loop is CASSAAGGDEQFF. The CDR3 nucleotides are TGTGCCAGCAGCGCAGCGGGAGGCGATGAGCAGTTCTTC.

The rearrangement links TRBV12-3 or TRBV12-4 to TRBJ1-2, with D possibly matching TRBD1 (5 bases). CDR3 length: 15 residues. The V end was cut by 5 bases, the J end by 0 bases, with 13 bases between. CDR3 in amino acids: CASSNRGTANYGYTF. The CDR3 DNA sequence: TGTGCCAGCAGTAATAGGGGTACAGCTAACTATGGCTACACCTTC.

The chain uses TRBV28 and TRBJ2-1, with 10 bases identical to TRBD1. This CDR3 comprises 14 residues. Germline-derived CDR1 and CDR2 are MDHEN and SYDVKM. The ends lost 10 bases at V and 5 bases at J; junction bases unmatched: 8. The CDR3 DNA reads TGTGCCACCGAGACAGGGGGCTTCAACAATGAGCAGTTCTTC. Amino acid sequence: CATETGGFNNEQFF.

This clonotype was recorded a few times. The rearrangement uses TRBV24-1 and TRBJ2-3; TRBD2 matches at 7 bases. This CDR3 is 14 amino acids long. CDR1 KGHDR and CDR2 SFDVKD come from the germline V gene. The V and J ends lost 7 bases and 2 bases, in that order; junction bases with no gene match: 5. DNA of the CDR3: TGTGCCACCAGCCGGACTAGTAACACAGATACGCAGTATTTT. Protein: CATSRTSNTDTQYF.

This clonotype has only a few counts. This chain links TRBV13 with TRBJ2-7; D call uncertain. The CDR3 runs 14 residues. The ends were cut back, 0 bases at V and 3 bases at J, with 9 bases in the middle. From germline, CDR1 is PRHDT and CDR2 FYEKMQ (reference sequence). The chain's CDR3 is CASSLGQQNYEQYV. The CDR3, as DNA: TGTGCCAGCAGCTTAGGTCAACAGAACTACGAGCAGTACGTC.

The gene calls are TRBV18 and TRBJ2-2, with D hard to call. CDR1 is KGHSH, CDR2 LQKENI, per germline. The CDR3 runs 15 residues. V was cut by 3 bases and J by 0 bases, with 8 bases left in between. CDR3 bases: TGTGCCAGCTCACCGGGCTCTCCGAACACCGGGGAGCTGTTTTTT. Protein product: CASSPGSPNTGELFF.

The chain recombines TRBV11-1 with TRBJ2-1, with 9 bases matching TRBD1. Germline CDR1 SGHAT, CDR2 FQDESV (reference sequence). The CDR3 has 15 residues. Trimming took 11 bases from V and 7 from J; bases not matched to a gene: 15. CDR3 sequence: CAAGPGTGSWNEQFF. The CDR3 DNA sequence: TGTGCCGCGGGTCCCGGGACAGGGTCTTGGAATGAGCAGTTCTTC.

The J gene is TRBJ2-5, the V gene TRBV7-2; 9 bases are shared with TRBD1. V lost 1 base to trimming and J lost 5 bases; unmatched junction nucleotides: 5. CDR3 length: 15 residues. CDR1 and CDR2 from the germline V gene are SGHTA and FQGNSA. The CDR3 loop is CASSLVAGQGETQYF. In DNA, the CDR3 is TGTGCCAGCAGCTTAGTTGCAGGACAGGGGGAGACCCAGTACTTC.

This clonotype was found a few times. The V call is TRBV29-1, the J call TRBJ2-1, with D possibly being TRBD1 (6 bases). The germline V gene has CDR1 SQVTM and CDR2 ANQGSEA. CDR3 length equals 16 residues. Trimming took 1 base from V and 1 from J, leaving 14 bases between them. CDR3 sequence (DNA): TGCAGCGTTGAAGTGGCAGGGGCCCTATCCTACAATGAGCAGTTCTTC. The encoded protein is CSVEVAGALSYNEQFF.

This clonotype was counted between two and nine times. The CDR3 loop reads CASSQNTGGNQPQHF. CDR3 nucleotide sequence: TGTGCCAGCAGCCAAAATACAGGGGGCAATCAGCCCCAGCATTTT. The chain employs TRBV6-1 and TRBJ1-5; TRBD1 aligns across 7 bases. Germline values: CDR1 MNHNS, CDR2 SASEGT. CDR3 length: 15 amino acids. V was clipped by 6 bases and J by 2 bases; unmatched bases: 7.

This chain joins TRBV7-9 and TRBJ2-3; D is unresolved. V was trimmed by 7 bases and J by 0 bases, leaving 20 bases between them. The length of the CDR3 is 17 residues. In germline, CDR1 is SEHNR, CDR2 FQNEAQ (reference sequence). CDR3 sequence reads: CASNILRSFTSTDTQYF. For the CDR3, the DNA is TGTGCCAGCAACATCTTGAGATCGTTCACTAGCACAGATACGCAGTATTTT.

This rearrangement joins TRBV2 to TRBJ2-1; TRBD2 aligns across 11 bases. This CDR3 is built from 12 residues. CDR1 and CDR2 from the germline V gene are SNHLY and FYNNEI. With 5 bases clipped from V and 12 bases from J, the junction kept 3 bases outside the gene matches. CDR3 loop: CASSPTSGGQFF. As DNA, the CDR3 is TGTGCCAGCAGTCCTACTAGCGGGGGGCAGTTCTTC.

This clonotype was seen more than once but under ten times. DNA of the CDR3: TGTGCCAGCAGCTTATTGAATCAGCCCCAGCATTTT. Translating it yields CASSLLNQPQHF. The chain employs TRBV7-2 and TRBJ1-5; no firm D call. The CDR3 sequence is 12 residues long. Trimming took off 2 bases at V and 4 bases at J, with 3 bases between the two ends. Germline assignment: CDR1 SGHTA and CDR2 FQGNSA.